The source of this T cell receptor (beta chain) is a study of T cells in Graves' hyperthyroidism and ophthalmopathy. Template material for amplifying TCR beta CDR3 regions consisted of RNA transcripts. Carried out on the TCR CDR3, a first-round RT-PCR used the HTBI primer set. TCRdb analysed the multiplex PCR reads with MiXCR anew, one entry per CDR3 protein. The table lists about 560,000 distinct CDR3 sequences, over 15% of them singletons, with 18% in the top ten. The V end was cut by 7 bases, the J end by 0 bases, with 19 bases between. The CDR3 runs 17 residues. Germline V lookup: CDR1 SQVTM, CDR2 ANQGSEA.

The origin of this receptor is a woman under 30 with Graves' hyperthyroidism. V gene TRBV29-1 combines with J gene TRBJ2-6; D possibly matches TRBD1 or TRBD2 (5 bases each). Sample: blood. Written as DNA, the CDR3 is TGCAGCGGGGACCCACGGGACGGAGTCTCTGGGGCCAACGTCCTGACTTTC. This gives the protein CSGDPRDGVSGANVLTF. Drawing the rest from reference TRBV29-1 and TRBJ2-6, the complete variable domain is SAVISQKPSRDICQRGTSLTIQCQVDSQVTMMFWYRQQPGQSLTLIATANQGSEATYESGFVIDKFPISRPNLTFSTLTVSNMSPEDSSIYLCSGDPRDGVSGANVLTFGAGSRLTVL.